The 19 T cell receptor beta chains given below trace back to one sample, sequenced in a study of cytomegalovirus exposure and HLA in healthy donors. PCR employed 60 Vbeta and 13 Jbeta primers. Using immunoSEQ multiplex PCR, the repertoire was profiled, and TCRdb retains in-frame clones only, with some absent. The table has 95,000 to 110,000 clones, around 77% seen once; the top ten hold 3.5% to 5%. Source material: PBMCs. The receptors derive from a male donor in good health and CMV-seronegative.

The table lists this clone with a few counts. The chain couples TRBV5-6 to TRBJ2-1; D possibly corresponds to TRBD2 (5 bases). Germline-derived CDR1 and CDR2 are SGHDT and YYEEEE. The CDR3 is made up of 12 amino acids. V lost 0 bases, J lost 9 bases, and 7 bases lay in between. CDR3 amino acids: CASSLVASEQFF. CDR3 coding DNA: TGTGCCAGCAGCTTGGTAGCGTCTGAGCAGTTCTTC.

This rearrangement joins TRBV7-3 to TRBJ2-2; D is unresolved. This CDR3 spans 14 amino acids. Trimming removed 1 base at V and 4 bases at J, with 7 bases between. Germline CDR1 and CDR2: SGHTA and FQGTGA. In DNA form, the CDR3 reads TGTGCCAGCAGCTTAAGAGAAAGCACCGGGGAGCTGTTTTTT. This encodes CASSLRESTGELFF.

The chain links TRBV5-1 to TRBJ2-3, with D unresolved. Germline loops: CDR1 SGHRS, CDR2 YFSETQ. The CDR3 is 12 residues long. V dropped 4 bases and J dropped 4 bases, with 7 bases sitting between them. This CDR3 reads CASSDSPDTQYF. In nucleotides, the CDR3 is TGCGCCAGCAGCGACTCGCCAGATACGCAGTATTTT.

This chain connects TRBV28 to TRBJ2-5; 7 bases are shared with TRBD2. Germline CDR1 reads MDHEN; CDR2 reads SYDVKM. V trimming: 2 bases; J trimming: 10 bases; junction bases outside the gene matches: 13. The CDR3 is 15 residues long. In nucleotides, the CDR3 is TGTGCCAGCAGTTTACCGGGACCCATCCGGGGGGACCAGTACTTC. Translated: CASSLPGPIRGDQYF.

CDR3 sequence (DNA): TGTGCCTGGATGACAGGAAATGCAGATACGCAGTATTTT. Encoded protein: CAWMTGNADTQYF. The chain couples TRBV30 to TRBJ2-3; the D gene is possibly TRBD1 (6 bases). Trimming removed 4 bases at V and 4 bases at J, with 12 bases between. Germline V gives CDR1 GTSNPN, CDR2 SVGIG (reference sequence). The CDR3 totals 13 residues.

V gene TRBV13 combines with J gene TRBJ2-1, with 15 bases matching TRBD2. The junction had 14 bases not matched to a gene; V was cut back by 2 bases and J by 9 bases. The V gene's germline CDR1 is PRHDT and CDR2 FYEKMQ (reference sequence). This CDR3 is built from 19 residues. The CDR3 reads CASSLMISLGLAGGSEQFF. CDR3 DNA sequence: TGTGCCAGCAGCTTAATGATATCCTTGGGACTAGCGGGAGGTAGTGAGCAGTTCTTC. Drawing the rest from reference TRBV13 and TRBJ2-1, the complete variable domain is AAGVIQSPRHLIKEKRETATLKCYPIPRHDTVYWYQQGPGQDPQFLISFYEKMQSDKGSIPDRFSAQQFSDYHSELNMSSLELGDSALYFCASSLMISLGLAGGSEQFFGPGTRLTVL.

The V and J genes are TRBV5-4 and TRBJ2-7, with TRBD2 as a possible D gene (5 bases). This CDR3 spans 16 amino acids. The germline V gene encodes CDR1 SGHNT and CDR2 YYREEE (reference sequence). Trimming left V 4 bases short and J 3 bases short, with 20 bases between. CDR3 protein: CASSPRASSPIYEQYF. CDR3 nucleotides: TGTGCCAGCAGCCCGAGGGCCTCGAGCCCCATCTACGAGCAGTACTTC.

The chain has TRBV15 and TRBJ2-1, with a possible D match to TRBD1 (6 bases). The CDR3 loop spans 13 amino acids. V lost 3 bases, J lost 7 bases, and 10 bases lay in between. Germline V CDR1 and CDR2: LNHNV, YYDKDF (reference sequence). This CDR3 reads CATSSSRGNEQFF. CDR3 sequence (DNA): TGTGCCACCAGCAGCAGCAGGGGAAATGAGCAGTTCTTC.

The genes are TRBV27 and TRBJ2-3; TRBD2 agrees at 8 bases. The CDR3 runs 15 residues. Germline assignment: CDR1 MNHEY and CDR2 SMNVEV (reference sequence). The V segment lost 6 bases and the J segment 5 bases; nucleotides outside the gene matches: 10. The CDR3 sequence: CASRIAGYTGDTQYF. The DNA of the CDR3 is TGTGCCAGCAGGATAGCGGGATACACTGGAGATACGCAGTATTTT.

V is TRBV6-1 and J is TRBJ1-5, with D perhaps TRBD1 (6 bases). V dropped 2 bases and J dropped 4 bases, with 15 bases sitting between them. The germline gives CDR1 MNHNS, CDR2 SASEGT. The CDR3 is 16 residues long. For the CDR3, the DNA is TGTGCCAGCAGTGAACATTCGGGGAGGGGGAATCAGCCCCAGCATTTT. Translation gives CASSEHSGRGNQPQHF.

The CDR3 DNA reads TGTGCTACCGAGACACCGAACACCGGGGAGCTGTTTTTT. This translates into CATETPNTGELFF. This rearrangement joins TRBV6-6 to TRBJ2-2, with unresolved D. This CDR3 is built from 13 residues. CDR1 is MNHNY, CDR2 SVGAGI, per germline (reference sequence).

This clone has more than one count but fewer than ten. The V call is TRBV5-5, the J call TRBJ2-7; 7 nucleotides line up with TRBD2. V dropped 3 bases and J dropped 4; count of bases not matched to a gene: 1. Germline V gene lookup returns CDR1 SGHKS and CDR2 YYEKEE (reference sequence). CDR3 length equals 12 residues. CDR3 residues: CASSWDYYEQYF. CDR3 DNA: TGTGCCAGCAGCTGGGACTATTACGAGCAGTACTTC.

The CDR3 sequence: CAWSVLRKGGQTETQYF. The CDR3 DNA follows: TGTGCCTGGAGTGTACTTAGGAAGGGGGGGCAAACGGAGACCCAGTACTTC. The chain carries TRBV30 and TRBJ2-5, with TRBD2 as a possible D gene (7 bases). In germline, CDR1 is GTSNPN, CDR2 SVGIG (reference sequence). The CDR3 has 17 amino acids. The ends were cut back, 0 bases at V and 5 bases at J, with 22 bases in the middle.

The chain combines TRBV19 with TRBJ2-7; D possibly corresponds to TRBD1 (6 bases). The V gene lost 3 bases and the J gene lost 3 bases, with 12 bases spanning the gap. The germline V gene encodes CDR1 LNHDA and CDR2 SQIVND (reference sequence). The CDR3 runs to 14 residues. The CDR3 spells CASSIQGRFYEQYF. The CDR3 DNA reads TGTGCCAGTAGTATCCAGGGGCGTTTCTACGAGCAGTACTTC. The variable domain in full, with the rest retrieved from reference TRBV19 and TRBJ2-7, is DGGITQSPKYLFRKEGQNVTLSCEQNLNHDAMYWYRQDPGQGLRLIYYSQIVNDFQKGDIAEGYSVSREKKESFPLTVTSAQKNPTAFYLCASSIQGRFYEQYFGPGTRLTVT.

CDR3 sequence: CASSFGESWSEKLFF. The CDR3 DNA sequence: TGTGCCAGCAGCTTTGGTGAATCCTGGAGTGAAAAACTGTTTTTT. The rearrangement joins TRBV5-5 to TRBJ1-4, with no clear D. CDR3 length: 15 amino acids. Germline V gene data show CDR1 as SGHKS and CDR2 as YYEKEE (reference sequence). Trimming pared 2 bases from V and 7 bases from J, leaving 15 bases between.

The gene calls are TRBV5-1 and TRBJ1-2; tentative D call: TRBD1 (6 bases). The germline V and J ends were trimmed by 3 bases and 4 bases, with 19 bases remaining between them. The CDR3 is 16 residues long. From germline, CDR1 is SGHRS and CDR2 YFSETQ. The CDR3 reads CASSSRSDSPLYGYTF. The CDR3 nucleotides are TGCGCCAGCAGCTCTCGCTCGGACAGTCCTCTCTATGGCTACACCTTC.

This clone came up a few times. The genes are TRBV4-1 and TRBJ2-2, with 10 bases fitting TRBD1. The CDR3 is made up of 18 amino acids. Germline CDR1 and CDR2: MGHRA and YSYEKL. V lost 4 bases, J lost 6 bases, and 14 bases stayed unmatched. The CDR3 bases are TGCGCCAGCAGCCGGAGTCCTTCCCGGGACAGGGGACCCGGGGAGCTGTTTTTT. It encodes CASSRSPSRDRGPGELFF.

This chain uses TRBV4-1 with TRBJ2-7, with 10 bases identical to TRBD2. The ends lost 4 bases at V and 3 bases at J; junction bases unmatched: 3. This CDR3 spans 14 amino acids. Germline V lookup: CDR1 MGHRA, CDR2 YSYEKL. In DNA form, the CDR3 reads TGCGCCAGCAGCCTATCTAGCGGGAGCTACGAGCAGTACTTC. It translates to CASSLSSGSYEQYF.

In its sample, this clone was seen once. This chain links TRBV29-1 with TRBJ2-1; 9 positions agree with TRBD1. J lost 10 bases, V lost 7 bases, and 11 bases had no gene match. The CDR3 consists of 13 residues. Germline V gene data show CDR1 as SQVTM and CDR2 as ANQGSEA. The CDR3 sequence: CSATRPGQGEQFF. CDR3 sequence (DNA): TGCAGCGCGACAAGACCGGGACAGGGAGAGCAGTTCTTC.